The source of this TCR beta chain is a study of cytomegalovirus exposure and HLA in healthy donors. Both 60 Vbeta primers and 13 Jbeta primers went into the PCR. Measured with immunoSEQ multiplex PCR; TCRdb has only the in-frame clones, and not every one. The sample yields 150,000 or so clones, approximately 80% seen once. In this sample, this clone turned up once. Germline trimming cut 4 bases from V and 4 bases from J; bases unmatched to any gene: 10. The CDR3 runs to 16 residues. Germline V gene sequence: CDR1 SGHNT, CDR2 YYREEE (reference sequence). The sequencing sample was made of PBMCs. The clonotype was recovered from a woman aged 40-49 years in good health and CMV-seronegative. V usage is TRBV5-4 and J usage is TRBJ2-5; 10 bases match TRBD2. The CDR3 bases are TGTGCCAGCAGCAAAGGGGCTAGCGGGGGAGGAGAGACCCAGTACTTC. Residues: CASSKGASGGGETQYF.